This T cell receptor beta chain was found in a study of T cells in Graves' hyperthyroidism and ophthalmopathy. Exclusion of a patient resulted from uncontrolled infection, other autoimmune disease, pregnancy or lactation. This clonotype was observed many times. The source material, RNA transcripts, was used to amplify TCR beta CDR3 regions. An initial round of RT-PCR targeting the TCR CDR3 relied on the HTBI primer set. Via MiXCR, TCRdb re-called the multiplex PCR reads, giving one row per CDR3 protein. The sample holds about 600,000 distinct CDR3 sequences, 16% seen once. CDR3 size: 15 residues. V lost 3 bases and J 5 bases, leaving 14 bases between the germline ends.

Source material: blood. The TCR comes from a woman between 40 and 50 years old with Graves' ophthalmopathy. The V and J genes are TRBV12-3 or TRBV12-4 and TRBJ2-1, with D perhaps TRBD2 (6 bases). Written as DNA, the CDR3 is TGTGCCAGCAGTTTTAAGGGACTCCCGAACAATGAGCAGTTCTTC. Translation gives CASSFKGLPNNEQFF.